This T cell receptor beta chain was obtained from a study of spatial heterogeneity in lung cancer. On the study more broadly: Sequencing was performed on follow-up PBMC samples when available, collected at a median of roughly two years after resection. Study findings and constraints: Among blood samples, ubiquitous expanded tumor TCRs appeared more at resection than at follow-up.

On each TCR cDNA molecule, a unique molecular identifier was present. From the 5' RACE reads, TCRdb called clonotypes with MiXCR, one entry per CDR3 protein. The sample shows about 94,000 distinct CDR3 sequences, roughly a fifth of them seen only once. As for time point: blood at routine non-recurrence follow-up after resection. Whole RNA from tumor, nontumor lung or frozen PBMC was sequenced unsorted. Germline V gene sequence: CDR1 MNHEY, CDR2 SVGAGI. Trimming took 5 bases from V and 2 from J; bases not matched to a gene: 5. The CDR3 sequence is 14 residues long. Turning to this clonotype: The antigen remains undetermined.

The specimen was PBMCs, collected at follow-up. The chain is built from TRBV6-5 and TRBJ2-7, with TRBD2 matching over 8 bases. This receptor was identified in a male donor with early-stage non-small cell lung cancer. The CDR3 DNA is TGTGCCAGCAGTCAACTGGGACTAGCCTACGAGCAGTACTTC. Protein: CASSQLGLAYEQYF.